This T cell receptor beta chain originates from a study of cytomegalovirus exposure and HLA in healthy donors. Germline values: CDR1 SGHTA, CDR2 FQGTGA. J lost 5 bases, V lost 2 bases, and 9 bases had no gene match. CDR3 size: 17 residues. Primers: 60 Vbeta forward and 13 Jbeta reverse. The assay was immunoSEQ multiplex PCR, and TCRdb's table has in-frame clones only and misses some. The sample records 120,000 or so clones, approximately 80% being singletons. The chain employs TRBV7-3 and TRBJ2-2; 9 bases are a match to TRBD2. The sequence was obtained from a woman aged 40 to 50 in good health and CMV-seronegative. Sequenced: PBMCs. The CDR3 spells CASSLLSGSVQTGELFF. The CDR3 DNA follows: TGTGCCAGCAGCTTACTTAGCGGGAGTGTTCAAACCGGGGAGCTGTTTTTT.